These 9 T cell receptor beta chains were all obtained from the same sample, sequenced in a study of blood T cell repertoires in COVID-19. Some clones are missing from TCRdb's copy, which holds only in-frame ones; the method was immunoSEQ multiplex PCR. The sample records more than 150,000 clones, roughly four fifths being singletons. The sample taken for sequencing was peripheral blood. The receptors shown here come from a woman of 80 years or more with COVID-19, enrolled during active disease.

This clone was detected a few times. CDR3 amino acids: CASRIAANTGELFF. In DNA, the CDR3 is TGCGCCAGCAGGATAGCGGCGAACACCGGGGAGCTGTTTTTT. The chain couples TRBV5-1 to TRBJ2-2, with D tentatively TRBD2 (6 bases). The CDR3 is 14 residues long. Trimming shortened V by 5 bases and J by 0 bases, and 8 bases separated the two germline ends. CDR1 is SGHRS and CDR2 is YFSETQ in the germline V gene.

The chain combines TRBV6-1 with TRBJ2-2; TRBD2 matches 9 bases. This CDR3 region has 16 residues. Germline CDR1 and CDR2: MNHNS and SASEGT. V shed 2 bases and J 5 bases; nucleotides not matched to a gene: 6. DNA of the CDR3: TGTGCCAGCAGTGAAATCAGCGGGAGGAGAACCGGGGAGCTGTTTTTT. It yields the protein CASSEISGRRTGELFF.

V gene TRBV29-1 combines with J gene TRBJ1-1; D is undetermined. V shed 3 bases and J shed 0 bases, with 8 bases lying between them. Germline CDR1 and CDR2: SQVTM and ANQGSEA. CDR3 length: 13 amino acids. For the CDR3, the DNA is TGCAGCGTTGAGCCCAGAATGAACACTGAAGCTTTCTTT. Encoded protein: CSVEPRMNTEAFF.

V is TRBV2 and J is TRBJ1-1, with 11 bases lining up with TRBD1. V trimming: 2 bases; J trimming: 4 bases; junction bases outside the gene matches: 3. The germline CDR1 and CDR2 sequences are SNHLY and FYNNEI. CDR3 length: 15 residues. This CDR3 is CASSEFGTGGTEAFF. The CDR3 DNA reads TGTGCCAGCAGTGAATTCGGGACAGGGGGCACTGAAGCTTTCTTT.

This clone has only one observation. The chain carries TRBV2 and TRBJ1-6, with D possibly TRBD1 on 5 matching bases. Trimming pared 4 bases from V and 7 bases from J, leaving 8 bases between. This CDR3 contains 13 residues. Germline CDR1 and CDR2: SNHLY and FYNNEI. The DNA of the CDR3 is TGTGCCAGCAGTGGACAGCAAAATTCACCCCTCCACTTT. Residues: CASSGQQNSPLHF.

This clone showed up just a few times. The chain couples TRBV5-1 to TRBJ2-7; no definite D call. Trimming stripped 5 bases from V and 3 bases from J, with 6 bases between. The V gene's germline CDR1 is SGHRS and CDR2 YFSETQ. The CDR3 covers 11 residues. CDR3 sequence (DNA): TGCGCCAGCAGTCAGAACTACGAGCAGTACTTC. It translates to CASSQNYEQYF.

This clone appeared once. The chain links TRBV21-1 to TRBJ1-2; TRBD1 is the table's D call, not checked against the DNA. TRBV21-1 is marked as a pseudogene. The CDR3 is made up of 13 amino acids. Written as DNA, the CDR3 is TGTGCCAGCAGCAAAGACAGCCTCTATGGCTACACCTTC. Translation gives CASSKDSLYGYTF.

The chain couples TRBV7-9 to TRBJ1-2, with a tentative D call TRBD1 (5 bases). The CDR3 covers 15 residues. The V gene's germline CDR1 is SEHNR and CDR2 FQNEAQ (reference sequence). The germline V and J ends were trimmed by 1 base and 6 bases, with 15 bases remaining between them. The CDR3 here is CASSLVAGRGDGYTF. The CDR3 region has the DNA TGTGCCAGCAGCTTAGTGGCGGGGCGGGGAGATGGCTACACCTTC.

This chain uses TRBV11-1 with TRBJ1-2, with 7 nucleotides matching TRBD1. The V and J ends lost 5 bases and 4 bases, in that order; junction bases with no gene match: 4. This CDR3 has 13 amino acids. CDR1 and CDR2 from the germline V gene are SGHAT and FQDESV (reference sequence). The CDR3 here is CASSRTGLYGYTF. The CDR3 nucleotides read TGTGCCAGCAGCCGGACAGGACTCTATGGCTACACCTTC. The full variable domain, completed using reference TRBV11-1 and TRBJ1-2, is EAEVAQSPRYKITEKSQAVAFWCDPISGHATLYWYRQILGQGPELLVQFQDESVVDDSQLPKDRFSAERLKGVDSTLKIQPAELGDSAMYLCASSRTGLYGYTFGSGTRLTVV.